Below, one TCR beta chain is given with its context. During corrective heart surgery, resections were taken, and the thymus tissue came from them. The junction had 7 bases not matched to a gene; V was cut back by 5 bases and J by 2 bases. Germline lookup yields CDR1 SGHAT and CDR2 FQNNGV. The CDR3 length is 16 residues. Profiled with immunoSEQ multiplex PCR; TCRdb holds only in-frame clones, not every one. This sample yields tens of thousands of clones, of which approximately 95% are seen a single time; under 0.04% belongs to the top ten. This entry belongs to a study of human thymus T cells. The chain employs TRBV11-2 and TRBJ2-2; the match to TRBD2 covers 8 bases. Sequenced material: thymus tissue. This receptor was obtained from a girl under two years old with a congenital heart defect but otherwise immunologically healthy. The CDR3 region is CASSTALAGNTGELFF. CDR3 bases: TGTGCCAGCAGCACTGCTCTAGCGGGCAACACCGGGGAGCTGTTTTTT.